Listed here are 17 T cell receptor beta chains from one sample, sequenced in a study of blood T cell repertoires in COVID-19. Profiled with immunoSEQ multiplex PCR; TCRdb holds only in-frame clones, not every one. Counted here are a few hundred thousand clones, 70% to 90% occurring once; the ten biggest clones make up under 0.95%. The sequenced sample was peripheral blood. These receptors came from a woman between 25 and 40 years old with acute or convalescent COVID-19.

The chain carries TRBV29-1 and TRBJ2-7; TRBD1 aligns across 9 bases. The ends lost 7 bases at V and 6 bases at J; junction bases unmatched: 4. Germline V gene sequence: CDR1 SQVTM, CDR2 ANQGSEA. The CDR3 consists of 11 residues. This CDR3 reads CSGGQGPEQYF. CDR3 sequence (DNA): TGCAGCGGGGGACAGGGTCCCGAGCAGTACTTC.

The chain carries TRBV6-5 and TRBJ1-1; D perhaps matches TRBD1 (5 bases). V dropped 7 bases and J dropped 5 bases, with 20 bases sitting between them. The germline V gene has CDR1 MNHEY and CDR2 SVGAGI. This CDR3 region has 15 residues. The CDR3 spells CASTSGGKSGTEAFF. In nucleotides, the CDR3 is TGTGCCAGCACCTCGGGGGGGAAAAGTGGAACTGAAGCTTTCTTT.

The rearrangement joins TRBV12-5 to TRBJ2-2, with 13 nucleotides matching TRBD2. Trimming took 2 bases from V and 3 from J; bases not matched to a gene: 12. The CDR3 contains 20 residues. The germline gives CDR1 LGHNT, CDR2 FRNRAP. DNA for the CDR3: TGTGCTAGTGGTTTGACCCCCGGACTAGCGGGAGATTCGGACACCGGGGAGCTGTTTTTT. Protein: CASGLTPGLAGDSDTGELFF.

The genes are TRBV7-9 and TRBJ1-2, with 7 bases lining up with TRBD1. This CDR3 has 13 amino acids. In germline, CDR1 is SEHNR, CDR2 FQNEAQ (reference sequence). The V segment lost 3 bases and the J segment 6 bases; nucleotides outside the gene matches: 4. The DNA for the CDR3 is TGTGCCAGCAGCTTCCGACAGGGTGATGGCTACACCTTC. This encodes CASSFRQGDGYTF. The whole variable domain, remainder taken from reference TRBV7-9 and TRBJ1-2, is DTGVSQNPRHKITKRGQNVTFRCDPISEHNRLYWYRQTLGQGPEFLTYFQNEAQLEKSRLLSDRFSAERPKGSFSTLEIQRTEQGDSAMYLCASSFRQGDGYTFGSGTRLTVV.

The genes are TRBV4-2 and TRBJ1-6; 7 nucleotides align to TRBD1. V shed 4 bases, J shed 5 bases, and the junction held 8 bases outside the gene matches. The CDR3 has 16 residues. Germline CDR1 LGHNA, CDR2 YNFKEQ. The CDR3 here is CASSRDRAHDNSPLHF. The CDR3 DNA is TGTGCCAGCAGCCGAGACAGGGCTCATGATAATTCACCCCTCCACTTT.

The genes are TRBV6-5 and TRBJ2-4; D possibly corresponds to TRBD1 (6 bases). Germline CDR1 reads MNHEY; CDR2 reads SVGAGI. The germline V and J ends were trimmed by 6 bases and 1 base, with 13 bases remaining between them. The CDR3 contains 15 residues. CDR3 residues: CASRNNRDAKNIQYF. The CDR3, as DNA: TGTGCCAGCAGAAATAACAGGGATGCCAAAAACATTCAGTACTTC.

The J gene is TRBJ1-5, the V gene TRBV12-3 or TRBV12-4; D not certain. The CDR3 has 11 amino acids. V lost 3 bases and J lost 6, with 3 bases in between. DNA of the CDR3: TGTGCCAGCAGTTTCTTTCAGCCCCAGCATTTT. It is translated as CASSFFQPQHF.

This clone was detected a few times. The CDR3 is CATSRTTGGINEQFF. For the CDR3, the DNA is TGTGCCACCAGCAGAACCACGGGGGGCATTAATGAGCAGTTCTTC. The J gene is TRBJ2-1, the V gene TRBV15; D perhaps matches TRBD2 (7 bases). The germline CDR1 and CDR2 sequences are LNHNV and YYDKDF (reference sequence). CDR3 size: 15 residues. The germline V and J ends were trimmed by 2 bases and 7 bases, with 15 bases remaining between them.

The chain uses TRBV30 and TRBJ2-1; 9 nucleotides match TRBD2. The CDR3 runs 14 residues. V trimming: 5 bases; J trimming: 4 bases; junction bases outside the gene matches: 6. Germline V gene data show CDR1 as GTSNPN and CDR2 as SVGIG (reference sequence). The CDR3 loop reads CAWEGLAGYNEQFF. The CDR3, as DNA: TGTGCCTGGGAGGGCCTAGCGGGGTACAATGAGCAGTTCTTC. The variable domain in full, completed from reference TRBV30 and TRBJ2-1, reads SQTIHQWPATLVQPVGSPLSLECTVEGTSNPNLYWYRQAAGRGLQLLFYSVGIGQISSEVPQNLSASRPQDRQFILSSKKLLLSDSGFYLCAWEGLAGYNEQFFGPGTRLTVL.

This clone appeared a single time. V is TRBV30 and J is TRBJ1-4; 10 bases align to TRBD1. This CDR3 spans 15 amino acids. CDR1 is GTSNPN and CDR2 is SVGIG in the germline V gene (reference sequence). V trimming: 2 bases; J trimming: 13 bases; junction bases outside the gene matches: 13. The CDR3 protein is CAWSKAGTGVNLLFF. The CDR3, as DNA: TGTGCCTGGAGTAAAGCCGGGACAGGGGTTAACCTACTGTTTTTT.

CDR3 DNA: TGCGCCAGCAGCCAAGCTAGCGGAACCTACGAGCAGTACTTC. Translating it yields CASSQASGTYEQYF. The chain employs TRBV4-3 and TRBJ2-7; 7 nucleotides agree with TRBD2. Germline assignment: CDR1 LGHNA and CDR2 YSLEER. Unmatched junction bases numbered 2, after V lost 1 base and J lost 2 bases. The CDR3 is 14 residues long.

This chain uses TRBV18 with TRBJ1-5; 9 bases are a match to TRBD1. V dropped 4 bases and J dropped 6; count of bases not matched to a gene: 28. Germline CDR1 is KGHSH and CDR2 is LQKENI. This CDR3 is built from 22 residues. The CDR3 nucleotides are TGTGCCAGCTCACGCTGGAGGGGAGTTACCGGGACAGGGATCACGGGAATTCAGCCCCAGCATTTT. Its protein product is CASSRWRGVTGTGITGIQPQHF.

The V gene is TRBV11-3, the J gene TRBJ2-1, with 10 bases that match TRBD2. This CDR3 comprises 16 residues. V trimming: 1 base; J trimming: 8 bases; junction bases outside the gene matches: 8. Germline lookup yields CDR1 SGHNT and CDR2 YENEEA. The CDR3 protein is CASSLGGLAGVDEQFF. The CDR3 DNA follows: TGTGCCAGCAGCTTAGGGGGTCTAGCGGGAGTCGATGAGCAGTTCTTC.

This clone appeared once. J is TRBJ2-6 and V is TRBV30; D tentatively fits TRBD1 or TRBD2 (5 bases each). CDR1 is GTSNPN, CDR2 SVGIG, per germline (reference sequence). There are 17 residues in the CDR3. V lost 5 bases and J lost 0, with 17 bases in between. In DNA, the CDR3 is TGTGCCTGGGGGGGAAGGGGCGGTACCTCTGGGGCCAACGTCCTGACTTTC. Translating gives CAWGGRGGTSGANVLTF. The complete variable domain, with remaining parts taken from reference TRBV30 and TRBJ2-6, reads SQTIHQWPATLVQPVGSPLSLECTVEGTSNPNLYWYRQAAGRGLQLLFYSVGIGQISSEVPQNLSASRPQDRQFILSSKKLLLSDSGFYLCAWGGRGGTSGANVLTFGAGSRLTVL.

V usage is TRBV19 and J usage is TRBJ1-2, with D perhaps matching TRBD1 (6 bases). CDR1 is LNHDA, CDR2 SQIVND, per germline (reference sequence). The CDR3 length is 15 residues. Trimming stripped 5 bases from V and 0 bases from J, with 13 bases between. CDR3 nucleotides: TGTGCCAGTAGTGCCCTGGGGACACCTAACTATGGCTACACCTTC. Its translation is CASSALGTPNYGYTF.

CDR3 bases: TGTGCCAGCAGCCAAGACATGAACATGAACACTGAAGCTTTCTTT. This translates into CASSQDMNMNTEAFF. The rearrangement uses TRBV4-2 and TRBJ1-1; D not certain. The CDR3 totals 15 residues. Trimming took off 0 bases at V and 0 bases at J, with 8 bases between the two ends. The V gene's germline CDR1 is LGHNA and CDR2 YNFKEQ.

The CDR3 loop reads CASSSASGNTIYF. For the CDR3, the DNA is TGTGCCAGTAGTAGCGCCTCTGGAAACACCATATATTTT. The chain joins TRBV19 to TRBJ1-3; D remains ambiguous. The CDR3 sequence is 13 residues long. V shed 4 bases and J shed 0 bases, with 4 bases lying between them. The germline V gene encodes CDR1 LNHDA and CDR2 SQIVND (reference sequence).